Listed here are 6 T cell receptor beta chains from one sample, sequenced in a study of blood T cell repertoires in COVID-19. Data came from immunoSEQ multiplex PCR; TCRdb stores just in-frame clones and leaves some out. The sample shows more than 200,000 clones, less than 90% of them seen only once. Sequenced sample: peripheral blood. These receptors were collected from a man aged 70 or older with acute or convalescent COVID-19.

The rearrangement joins TRBV20-1 to TRBJ1-1; D is perhaps TRBD1 (5 bases). The CDR3 contains 11 residues. Germline assignment: CDR1 DFQATT and CDR2 SNEGSKA (reference sequence). The V end was cut by 4 bases, the J end by 11 bases, with 14 bases between. CDR3 in amino acids: CSATVRRGAFF. CDR3 DNA sequence: TGCAGTGCTACAGTCCGACGGGGGGCTTTCTTT.

This chain links TRBV19 with TRBJ2-1; 8 bases agree with TRBD1. Germline V gives CDR1 LNHDA, CDR2 SQIVND (reference sequence). The CDR3 is 14 residues long. The ends lost 2 bases at V and 5 bases at J; junction bases unmatched: 2. CDR3 loop: CASSISRGHNEQFF. The CDR3 coding sequence is TGTGCCAGTAGTATATCCAGGGGGCACAATGAGCAGTTCTTC.

This clone was detected only once. The gene calls are TRBV9 and TRBJ2-3; TRBD2 is a possible D gene (5 bases). Germline CDR1 is SGDLS and CDR2 is YYNGEE. Trimming removed 0 bases at V and 2 bases at J, with 7 bases between. The CDR3 length is 14 residues. CDR3 sequence reads: CASSVAGNTDTQYF. DNA for the CDR3: TGTGCCAGCAGCGTAGCGGGAAACACAGATACGCAGTATTTT.

The V call is TRBV3-1 (or the pseudogene TRBV3-2), the J call TRBJ2-7, with a weak D call TRBD2 (5 bases). Per the germline V gene, CDR1 is LGHDT and CDR2 is YNNKEL (reference sequence). Trimming left V 0 bases short and J 3 bases short, with 6 bases between. This CDR3 region has 13 residues. CDR3 amino acids: CASSQDRGYEQYF. The CDR3 nucleotides read TGTGCCAGCAGCCAAGATCGGGGCTACGAGCAGTACTTC.

The chain has TRBV5-1 and TRBJ2-2; perhaps TRBD1 as D (5 bases). This CDR3 contains 15 residues. The germline CDR1 and CDR2 sequences are SGHRS and YFSETQ. The V and J ends lost 4 bases and 1 base respectively, with 11 bases between them. In DNA, the CDR3 is TGCGCCAGCAGCGCCCGACAGATGAACACCGGGGAGCTGTTTTTT. It codes for CASSARQMNTGELFF.

This clone occurred once. The V and J genes are TRBV27 and TRBJ2-2; TRBD1 matches at 9 bases. The V and J ends lost 11 bases and 0 bases, in that order; junction bases with no gene match: 4. CDR3 length: 14 residues. Germline values: CDR1 MNHEY, CDR2 SMNVEV (reference sequence). As DNA, the CDR3 is TGTGCCGGGGGGACAGGGACGAACACCGGGGAGCTGTTTTTT. It is translated as CAGGTGTNTGELFF.